The 30 T cell receptor beta chains below all came from one sample that was sequenced in a study of cytomegalovirus exposure and HLA in healthy donors. PCR employed 60 Vbeta and 13 Jbeta primers. Using immunoSEQ multiplex PCR, the repertoire was profiled, and TCRdb retains in-frame clones only, with some absent. This sample carries around 140,000 clones, under 75% of them seen once, and the ten largest clones take 2.4%. Sample: PBMCs. These receptors came from a woman between 35 and 50 years old in good health and CMV-seronegative.

This clone was counted once. The V call is TRBV5-1, the J call TRBJ2-7, with D perhaps matching TRBD2 (6 bases). Trimming stripped 3 bases from V and 4 bases from J, with 11 bases between. The CDR3 runs to 13 residues. In germline, CDR1 is SGHRS, CDR2 YFSETQ. This CDR3 reads CASSSGLIYEQYF. Here the CDR3 DNA reads TGCGCCAGCAGCTCCGGACTAATTTACGAGCAGTACTTC.

In this sample, this clone turned up a few times. The CDR3 here is CASSQDGQGKAFF. The CDR3 nucleotides read TGTGCCAGCAGCCAAGATGGACAGGGGAAAGCTTTCTTT. This chain links TRBV14 with TRBJ1-1; 9 nucleotides align to TRBD1. Germline V CDR1 and CDR2: SGHDN, FVKESK. The V segment lost 0 bases and the J segment 9 bases; nucleotides outside the gene matches: 2. This CDR3 comprises 13 residues.

The V gene is TRBV25-1, the J gene TRBJ1-5, with D uncertain. The germline V and J ends were trimmed by 7 bases and 0 bases, with 7 bases remaining between them. The CDR3 is 13 amino acids. Germline V gene data show CDR1 as MGHDK and CDR2 as SYGVNS. DNA of the CDR3: TGTGCCAGCAATGATAATAGCAATCAGCCCCAGCATTTT. Protein sequence: CASNDNSNQPQHF.

The CDR3 sequence is CASSQIRDRGPPSYEQYF. The DNA of the CDR3 is TGCGCCAGCAGCCAAATCCGGGACAGGGGTCCCCCCTCCTACGAGCAGTACTTC. The chain is built from TRBV5-1 and TRBJ2-7, with 10 bases lining up with TRBD1. Germline V gene lookup returns CDR1 SGHRS and CDR2 YFSETQ. V shed 4 bases and J 0 bases; nucleotides not matched to a gene: 13. The CDR3 loop spans 18 amino acids.

The rearrangement uses TRBV19 and TRBJ1-2; perhaps TRBD1 as D (5 bases). There are 12 residues in the CDR3. Germline assignment: CDR1 LNHDA and CDR2 SQIVND (reference sequence). Trimming took 10 bases from V and 6 from J, leaving 15 bases between them. DNA of the CDR3: TGTGCCACTTCACAACAGGTCGATGGCTACACCTTC. It codes for CATSQQVDGYTF.

This clone was seen a few times. The chain is built from TRBV4-1 and TRBJ1-3; D is unresolved. Trimming took off 5 bases at V and 0 bases at J, with 29 bases between the two ends. CDR3 length: 21 amino acids. Germline V gives CDR1 MGHRA, CDR2 YSYEKL. The CDR3 bases are TGCGCCAGCAGCAAATTACCGCGAGCAGGCGATGCTCTCAGCTCTGGAAACACCATATATTTT. Its translation is CASSKLPRAGDALSSGNTIYF.

The chain recombines TRBV7-9 with TRBJ1-1; D gene ambiguous. CDR1 is SEHNR, CDR2 FQNEAQ, per germline (reference sequence). CDR3 size: 16 residues. Between the trimmed V and J ends, which lost 5 bases and 1 base, there was a span of 17 bases. Here the CDR3 DNA reads TGTGCCAGCAGCCCCTGGGCAGTCCCTGCGAACACTGAAGCTTTCTTT. Translating gives CASSPWAVPANTEAFF.

The sample holds a few counts of this clone. The rearrangement links TRBV30 to TRBJ1-6; 9 bases match TRBD1. The V segment lost 6 bases and the J segment 10 bases; nucleotides outside the gene matches: 7. CDR1 and CDR2 from the germline V gene are GTSNPN and SVGIG (reference sequence). CDR3 size: 13 residues. Here the CDR3 reads CACSRTGESPLHF. The CDR3 region has the DNA TGTGCCTGCTCTAGGACAGGGGAATCACCCCTCCACTTT.

The chain joins TRBV28 to TRBJ1-6; D remains unclear. CDR1 MDHEN and CDR2 SYDVKM come from the germline V gene. The germline V and J ends were trimmed by 8 bases and 0 bases, with 5 bases remaining between them. The CDR3 consists of 13 residues. CDR3: CASCSSYNSPLHF. The CDR3 DNA reads as TGTGCCAGCTGTAGCTCCTATAATTCACCCCTCCACTTT.

This clone has more than one count but fewer than ten. The chain combines TRBV2 with TRBJ1-5; a weak D match, TRBD1 (5 bases). This CDR3 has 14 residues. CDR1 is SNHLY and CDR2 is FYNNEI in the germline V gene. Trimming stripped 8 bases from V and 2 bases from J, with 13 bases between. The CDR3 DNA sequence: TGTGCCAGCCGCGGCGGGGGTGGCAATCAGCCCCAGCATTTT. Amino acid sequence: CASRGGGGNQPQHF.

The chain joins TRBV6-4 to TRBJ1-2; tentative D call: TRBD1 (5 bases). Germline V gene sequence: CDR1 MRHNA, CDR2 SNTAGT. The CDR3 consists of 14 residues. V dropped 6 bases and J dropped 7 bases, with 18 bases sitting between them. DNA of the CDR3: TGTGCCAGCAGAGGCACCGGGACTCCGACTGGCTACACCTTC. Translating it yields CASRGTGTPTGYTF.

This rearrangement joins TRBV2 to TRBJ1-3, with 10 bases lining up with TRBD1. This CDR3 is 14 amino acids long. Germline assignment: CDR1 SNHLY and CDR2 FYNNEI. The V gene end was trimmed by 9 bases and the J gene end by 0 bases; junction bases not matched to a gene: 2. Here the CDR3 DNA reads TGTGCCAGTCGGACAGGGGGCTCTGGAAACACCATATATTTT. Amino acids: CASRTGGSGNTIYF. The full variable domain, with the rest looked up from reference TRBV2 and TRBJ1-3, is EPEVTQTPSHQVTQMGQEVILRCVPISNHLYFYWYRQILGQKVEFLVSFYNNEISEKSEIFDDQFSVERPDGSNFTLKIRSTKLEDSAMYFCASRTGGSGNTIYFGEGSWLTVV.

This chain links TRBV10-3 with TRBJ1-2; tentative D call: TRBD1 (5 bases). This CDR3 is built from 15 residues. Germline V gives CDR1 ENHRY, CDR2 SYGVKD. The ends were cut back, 4 bases at V and 5 bases at J, with 17 bases in the middle. Written as DNA, the CDR3 is TGTGCCATCAGTGGGGGATTGGGGCAACTTTATGGCTACACCTTC. It translates to CAISGGLGQLYGYTF.

The chain uses TRBV28 and TRBJ1-5, with 7 bases that match TRBD1. This CDR3 contains 15 residues. The germline gives CDR1 MDHEN, CDR2 SYDVKM. V lost 6 bases, J lost 0 bases, and 5 bases stayed unmatched. The CDR3: CASRVGGTSNQPQHF. CDR3 DNA: TGTGCCAGCAGGGTAGGGGGCACTAGCAATCAGCCCCAGCATTTT.

The J gene is TRBJ1-2, the V gene TRBV28, with TRBD1 identical over 10 bases. Germline V gives CDR1 MDHEN, CDR2 SYDVKM. This CDR3 comprises 13 residues. V shed 5 bases and J 11 bases; nucleotides not matched to a gene: 8. The CDR3 DNA is TGTGCCAGCAGTCAAAGGGACAGGGGCCCTTACACCTTC. It translates to CASSQRDRGPYTF.

The chain has TRBV10-3 and TRBJ2-7; a weak D match, TRBD2 (5 bases). Germline CDR1 is ENHRY and CDR2 is SYGVKD. The CDR3 length is 13 residues. The ends were cut back, 0 bases at V and 5 bases at J, with 8 bases in the middle. The CDR3 region has the DNA TGTGCCATCAGTGAGTCTGCGGGCAACGAGCAGTACTTC. Translation: CAISESAGNEQYF.

This sequence joins TRBV28 and TRBJ1-5; 7 bases fit TRBD1. Germline V gene lookup returns CDR1 MDHEN and CDR2 SYDVKM. This CDR3 spans 15 amino acids. Trimming at V came to 1 base and at J to 9 bases, leaving 9 bases not matched to a gene. CDR3 sequence (DNA): TGTGCCAGCAGTTTATCGGACAGGCGGCGGGGGCCCCAGCATTTT. This codes for CASSLSDRRRGPQHF. Based on the CDR3 plus reference TRBV28 and TRBJ1-5, the full variable domain is DVKVTQSSRYLVKRTGEKVFLECVQDMDHENMFWYRQDPGLGLRLIYFSYDVKMKEKGDIPEGYSVSREKKERFSLILESASTNQTSMYLCASSLSDRRRGPQHFGDGTRLSIL.

The V gene is TRBV2, the J gene TRBJ1-4; 7 positions match TRBD1. Germline V CDR1 and CDR2: SNHLY, FYNNEI. The CDR3 sequence is 13 residues long. V gave up 8 bases and J gave up 5 bases; unmatched junction bases: 5. CDR3 loop: CASGDSWNEKLFF. CDR3 coding DNA: TGTGCCAGCGGGGACAGCTGGAATGAAAAACTGTTTTTT.

The table lists this clone with a count of one. V usage is TRBV7-9 and J usage is TRBJ1-1; D is ambiguous. The CDR3 totals 15 residues. Trimming left V 2 bases short and J 5 bases short, with 15 bases between. CDR1 SEHNR and CDR2 FQNEAQ come from the germline V gene (reference sequence). In DNA form, the CDR3 reads TGTGCCAGCAGCTTAAGTCCCGGAGGCGGAACTGAAGCTTTCTTT. This translates into CASSLSPGGGTEAFF.

The chain combines TRBV10-2 with TRBJ1-2, with D tentatively TRBD1 (5 bases). Germline V gene lookup returns CDR1 WSHSY and CDR2 SAAADI. The CDR3 contains 13 residues. The ends were cut back, 7 bases at V and 4 bases at J, with 13 bases in the middle. CDR3 DNA: TGCGCCAGCAAGGCGACAGTCCTCTATGGCTACACCTTC. It translates to CASKATVLYGYTF.

This clone is a singleton in its sample. V and J are TRBV5-1 and TRBJ2-3; TRBD2 matches 10 bases. Trimming removed 2 bases from V and 5 bases from J; junction bases left unmatched: 2. CDR3 length: 14 amino acids. Germline V gene sequence: CDR1 SGHRS, CDR2 YFSETQ. CDR3 DNA: TGCGCCAGCAGCTTACTAGCGGGGCAAGATACGCAGTATTTT. This encodes CASSLLAGQDTQYF.

CDR3 DNA sequence: TGTGCCAGCAGCCAAGATGACGCGGGGGTGGGGAGGACCCAGTACTTC. It yields the protein CASSQDDAGVGRTQYF. The V and J genes are TRBV4-2 and TRBJ2-5; 7 bases are a match to TRBD2. Germline V gene lookup returns CDR1 LGHNA and CDR2 YNFKEQ. The CDR3 length is 16 residues. J lost 7 bases, V lost 0 bases, and 11 bases had no gene match.

The rearrangement links TRBV10-3 to TRBJ1-1; D is unresolved. Trimming shortened V by 3 bases and J by 1 base, and 9 bases separated the two germline ends. This CDR3 has 14 amino acids. Germline loops: CDR1 ENHRY, CDR2 SYGVKD. DNA of the CDR3: TGTGCCATCAGTGACGACACCAGGAACACTGAAGCTTTCTTT. Its protein product is CAISDDTRNTEAFF.

The chain combines TRBV7-2 with TRBJ2-1; tentative D call: TRBD1 (5 bases). Germline V gives CDR1 SGHTA, CDR2 FQGNSA. There are 14 residues in the CDR3. V lost 8 bases and J lost 7, with 18 bases in between. The DNA of the CDR3 is TGTGCCAGCTGCAGGGATCTAAGTGGGAATGAGCAGTTCTTC. This encodes CASCRDLSGNEQFF.

The rearrangement links TRBV4-1 to TRBJ2-4; possible D gene TRBD2, 5 bases. From germline, CDR1 is MGHRA and CDR2 YSYEKL. This CDR3 comprises 14 residues. The V gene lost 5 bases and the J gene lost 5 bases, with 13 bases spanning the gap. CDR3 sequence reads: CASSAAVGENIQYF. As DNA, the CDR3 is TGCGCCAGCAGCGCGGCAGTGGGAGAAAACATTCAGTACTTC.

The rearrangement uses TRBV30 and TRBJ1-2; D is undetermined. V was shortened by 4 bases and J by 0 bases, with 9 bases between the two germline ends. The CDR3 consists of 13 residues. The germline CDR1 and CDR2 sequences are GTSNPN and SVGIG (reference sequence). This CDR3 is CAWNEGANYGYTF. Written as DNA, the CDR3 is TGTGCCTGGAATGAGGGTGCTAACTATGGCTACACCTTC.

The V call is TRBV9, the J call TRBJ2-3, with D tentatively TRBD1 (6 bases). The germline CDR1 and CDR2 sequences are SGDLS and YYNGEE. The CDR3 spans 18 residues. With 3 bases removed from V and 1 base from J, the gap between germline ends came to 21 bases. The CDR3 sequence: CASSAEGQGGTGTDTQYF. The DNA for the CDR3 is TGTGCCAGCAGCGCAGAGGGACAAGGCGGAACTGGCACAGATACGCAGTATTTT.

V usage is TRBV7-3 and J usage is TRBJ2-2, with TRBD1 identical over 8 bases. The CDR3 runs to 17 residues. From germline, CDR1 is SGHTA and CDR2 FQGTGA. J lost 5 bases, V lost 5 bases, and 13 bases had no gene match. Here the CDR3 DNA reads TGTGCCAGCAGCCCAAACCCGACAGGGGTATGGACCGGGGAGCTGTTTTTT. Protein product: CASSPNPTGVWTGELFF.

The V and J genes are TRBV2 and TRBJ2-3, with TRBD2 matching 11 bases. With 6 bases clipped from V and 1 base from J, the junction kept 3 bases outside the gene matches. Germline V gene sequence: CDR1 SNHLY, CDR2 FYNNEI. The CDR3 totals 15 residues. CDR3 sequence: CASRTSGVGTDTQYF. CDR3 DNA: TGTGCCAGCAGGACTAGCGGGGTCGGCACAGATACGCAGTATTTT.

The genes are TRBV28 and TRBJ2-2, with TRBD1 identical over 10 bases. The CDR3 has 15 amino acids. Germline-derived CDR1 and CDR2 are MDHEN and SYDVKM. The junction had 6 bases not matched to a gene; V was cut back by 6 bases and J by 5 bases. The CDR3, as DNA: TGTGCCAGCAGGACAGGGGGCATAAGGACCGGGGAGCTGTTTTTT. It translates to CASRTGGIRTGELFF.